The text below deals with one TCR beta chain. Every isolated RNA sample was fully reverse transcribed, so sequencing captured expressed TCRB transcripts. Sequencing used immunoSEQ multiplex PCR; TCRdb keeps in-frame clones, though not all of them. Here the sample spans over 500,000 clones, 15% to 19% being singletons. The data derive from a study of beta chain features in type 1 diabetes. Markers CD45RO/CCR7/CD25/CD127/CD95/CD27 served to sort CD4+ naive, central memory, regulatory and stem cell-like memory cells. V dropped 8 bases and J dropped 2 bases, with 16 bases sitting between them. Germline CDR1 and CDR2: LGHNA and YNFKEQ. The CDR3 covers 15 residues.

The chain employs TRBV4-2 and TRBJ2-1, with D perhaps matching TRBD1 or TRBD2 (5 bases each). The clonotype comes from a man between 18 and 29 years old in good health. The specimen sequenced was naive CD4+ T cells from blood. CDR3 sequence: CASRRGSFPYNEQFF. The CDR3 DNA reads as TGTGCCAGCCGCCGGGGCAGCTTCCCCTACAATGAGCAGTTCTTC.